These 18 T cell receptor beta chains came from one sample sequenced in a study of shared clonotypes between healthy human individuals. TCRdb's table, derived via immunoSEQ multiplex PCR, lists solely in-frame clones and lacks some. Found here are around 690,000 clones, 90% of them singletons; the top ten hold more than 30%. The sequencing sample was made of memory CD8+ T cells from PBMCs. Noted subset: CD45RO+ cells pooled with CCR7-negative TemRA cells. The receptors were sampled from a man aged 18 to 35 in good health. Some clones in this sample may be carry-over from other donors' samples.

The sample holds one count of this clone. The gene calls are TRBV27 and TRBJ2-1; a weak D match, TRBD1 (6 bases). V lost 6 bases, J lost 0 bases, and 12 bases lay in between. The CDR3 extends over 15 amino acids. Germline CDR1 is MNHEY and CDR2 is SMNVEV (reference sequence). The CDR3 nucleotides read TGTGCCAGCAGCGTCCGGGACAACTCCTACAATGAGCAGTTCTTC. Translated: CASSVRDNSYNEQFF.

About this clone itself: This is likely a read error, given that the CDR3 carries no conserved phenylalanine or tryptophan at its end. The chain employs TRBV9 and TRBJ2-7, with D hard to call. Germline V gives CDR1 SGDLS, CDR2 YYNGEE. The CDR3 is made up of 14 amino acids. The V and J ends lost 0 bases and 0 bases respectively, with 7 bases between them. The CDR3 coding sequence is TGTGCCAGCAGCGTAGACGGGTCCTCCTACGAGCAGTACCTC. It is translated as CASSVDGSSYEQYL.

Turning to this clone: A much larger clone sits a single nucleotide away, making a read error possible. The rearrangement uses TRBV11-2 and TRBJ2-7; unclear D gene. The V end was cut by 4 bases, the J end by 2 bases, with 3 bases between. The CDR3 has 11 residues. Germline CDR1 reads SGHAT; CDR2 reads FQNNGV. CDR3: CASSWTYEQYF. The CDR3 DNA follows: TGTGCCAGCAGCTGGACCTACGAGCAGTACTTC.

This clone has a single count. The V call is TRBV6-4, the J call TRBJ1-1; D is unclear. The CDR3 contains 16 residues. V lost 2 bases, J lost 0 bases, and 13 bases lay in between. Germline assignment: CDR1 MRHNA and CDR2 SNTAGT. Here the CDR3 DNA reads TGTGCCAGCAGTGACAGAGGCGAAAGGTTGAACACTGAAGCTTTCTTT. Amino acid sequence: CASSDRGERLNTEAFF.

This clone has only one observation. The chain has TRBV27 and TRBJ1-2; D is possibly TRBD1 (5 bases). CDR1 is MNHEY, CDR2 SMNVEV, per germline (reference sequence). The CDR3 has 13 residues. Trimming removed 6 bases from V and 13 bases from J, with 21 bases in between. CDR3 loop: CASSLLGTQLFTF. CDR3 sequence (DNA): TGTGCCAGCAGCCTCTTAGGGACGCAACTTTTCACCTTC.

As concerns this clone: This CDR3 is also generated by other DNA sequences in the sample. The chain has TRBV29-1 and TRBJ2-3; either TRBD1 or TRBD2 may supply D (6 bases each). Per the germline V gene, CDR1 is SQVTM and CDR2 is ANQGSEA. The V end lost 5 bases, the J end lost 3 bases, and 15 bases lay between the germline ends. There are 14 residues in the CDR3. CDR3 nucleotide sequence: TGCAGCGTTAGAGGGGGAGGTAGTACAGATACGCAGTATTTT. Its translation: CSVRGGGSTDTQYF.

The J gene is TRBJ1-3, the V gene TRBV9; D gene uncertain. The length of the CDR3 is 14 residues. Germline CDR1 SGDLS, CDR2 YYNGEE. Trimming left V 0 bases short and J 2 bases short, with 6 bases between. CDR3: CASSVGRTGNTIYF. The CDR3 nucleotides read TGTGCCAGCAGCGTAGGACGGACTGGAAACACCATATATTTT.

The CDR3 coding sequence is TGTGCCAGCAGTCTGAACCACAGGGTGGAGACCCAGTACTTC. Residues: CASSLNHRVETQYF. The chain combines TRBV28 with TRBJ2-5, with TRBD1 as a possible D gene (6 bases). The V and J ends lost 5 bases and 5 bases respectively, with 15 bases between them. The V gene's germline CDR1 is MDHEN and CDR2 SYDVKM. The CDR3 spans 14 residues.

The chain links TRBV2 to TRBJ2-1, with 14 bases fitting TRBD2. Trimming cost V 4 bases and J 8 bases; bases outside gene matches: 4. The CDR3 has 15 residues. In germline, CDR1 is SNHLY, CDR2 FYNNEI. This CDR3 is CASSGTSGRRHEQFF. The CDR3 DNA follows: TGTGCCAGCAGTGGGACTAGCGGGAGGAGGCATGAGCAGTTCTTC. Variable domain in full (rest from reference TRBV2 and TRBJ2-1): EPEVTQTPSHQVTQMGQEVILRCVPISNHLYFYWYRQILGQKVEFLVSFYNNEISEKSEIFDDQFSVERPDGSNFTLKIRSTKLEDSAMYFCASSGTSGRRHEQFFGPGTRLTVL.

The chain carries TRBV9 and TRBJ2-6, with TRBD1 identical over 10 bases. The germline V gene encodes CDR1 SGDLS and CDR2 YYNGEE. V lost 3 bases, J lost 0 bases, and 6 bases stayed unmatched. CDR3 length: 18 amino acids. In DNA, the CDR3 is TGTGCCAGCAGCGCGAGACAGGGGGCCCGCTCTGGGGCCAACGTCCTGACTTTC. Its protein product is CASSARQGARSGANVLTF.

The chain is built from TRBV5-1 and TRBJ2-5; 12 nucleotides align to TRBD1. V shed 4 bases, J shed 5 bases, and the junction held 9 bases outside the gene matches. Germline values: CDR1 SGHRS, CDR2 YFSETQ. The CDR3 covers 16 residues. This chain's CDR3 is CASSPLRDRGPETQYF. For the CDR3, the DNA is TGCGCCAGCAGCCCTCTGCGGGACAGGGGGCCGGAGACCCAGTACTTC.

This chain links TRBV10-3 with TRBJ2-2, with 11 bases fitting TRBD2. CDR3 size: 18 residues. The ends lost 3 bases at V and 5 bases at J; junction bases unmatched: 11. Looked up from germline, CDR1 is ENHRY and CDR2 is SYGVKD. The DNA for the CDR3 is TGTGCCATCAGTGATCTTCTTAGCGGGAGGGCCGGTACCGGGGAGCTGTTTTTT. Residues: CAISDLLSGRAGTGELFF.

V gene TRBV19 combines with J gene TRBJ1-1; no definite D call. The CDR3 length is 17 residues. Trimming took off 7 bases at V and 3 bases at J, with 24 bases between the two ends. Germline CDR1 is LNHDA and CDR2 is SQIVND (reference sequence). The CDR3 nucleotides are TGTGCCAGTACGCCCGGCAGCCCTCTCCCGGGAGACACTGAAGCTTTCTTT. Residues: CASTPGSPLPGDTEAFF.

This chain connects TRBV19 to TRBJ2-4; D unresolved. Germline V gene data show CDR1 as LNHDA and CDR2 as SQIVND (reference sequence). The CDR3 runs 14 residues. The V gene lost 5 bases and the J gene lost 0 bases, with 8 bases spanning the gap. CDR3 residues: CASSGEIAKNIQYF. DNA of the CDR3: TGTGCCAGTAGTGGAGAAATAGCCAAAAACATTCAGTACTTC.

To note about this clone: Other DNA sequences in this specimen translate into the identical CDR3. The V call is TRBV4-3, the J call TRBJ1-5; D unresolved. The ends were cut back, 0 bases at V and 0 bases at J, with 6 bases in the middle. There are 15 residues in the CDR3. Germline V CDR1 and CDR2: LGHNA, YSLEER. The CDR3 DNA is TGCGCCAGCAGCCAAGATCGGGGTAGCAATCAGCCCCAGCATTTT. Amino acid sequence: CASSQDRGSNQPQHF.

Notes on this clone: This CDR3 is also generated by other DNA sequences in the sample. The chain combines TRBV28 with TRBJ1-2; D not resolved. Germline V gene sequence: CDR1 MDHEN, CDR2 SYDVKM. CDR3 length equals 14 residues. Between the trimmed V and J ends, which lost 1 base and 0 bases, there was a span of 6 bases. The CDR3 reads CASSLLRANYGYTF. CDR3 in DNA: TGTGCCAGCAGTTTATTACGAGCTAACTATGGCTACACCTTC.

The chain uses TRBV4-2 and TRBJ2-1; 10 nucleotides align to TRBD1. The CDR3 covers 18 residues. The V segment lost 4 bases and the J segment 4 bases; nucleotides outside the gene matches: 13. Germline V gene lookup returns CDR1 LGHNA and CDR2 YNFKEQ. CDR3 residues: CASSRGGWTGGEYNEQFF. The CDR3 coding sequence is TGTGCCAGCAGCCGCGGTGGCTGGACAGGGGGTGAGTACAATGAGCAGTTCTTC.

The rearrangement uses TRBV28 and TRBJ2-7, with D perhaps TRBD2 (5 bases). CDR3 length equals 14 residues. The germline V gene has CDR1 MDHEN and CDR2 SYDVKM. Trimming stripped 0 bases from V and 0 bases from J, with 6 bases between. Written as DNA, the CDR3 is TGTGCCAGCAGTTTATGGAGGGACTCCTACGAGCAGTACTTC. This codes for CASSLWRDSYEQYF.